This is a list of T cell receptor beta chains from one sample in a study of cytomegalovirus exposure and HLA in healthy donors. Only in-frame clones appear in the TCRdb table, and some are missing; sequencing was by immunoSEQ multiplex PCR. The sample lists some 120,000 clones, over 75% occurring once. Sequencing was carried out using PBMCs. The origin of the receptors is a human donor in good health. The CDR3 runs from the conserved cysteine through the conserved F or W. Each record gives: D gene, V gene, clone size, J gene, CDR3 DNA, CDR3 protein. A D gene is named only where the DNA matches it firmly. Expanded clones are given a class, and other clones once, few, many or no size at all.

TRBD1,TRBV5-1,NA,TRBJ1-5,TGCGCCAGCAGCCCTATGACAGGGGACCAGCCCCAGCATTTT,CASSPMTGDQPQHF
NA,TRBV10-3,few,TRBJ1-3,TGTGCCATCAGTGAGTCTGCGGCAGGGGGAAACACCATATATTTT,CAISESAAGGNTIYF
NA,TRBV5-1,NA,TRBJ2-1,TGCGCCAGCAGCTTGATCGCGGGCTCCTACAATGAGCAGTTCTTC,CASSLIAGSYNEQFF
TRBD2,TRBV27,NA,TRBJ2-3,TGTGCCAGTACCGGACTAGCGGGATCAGATACGCAGTATTTT,CASTGLAGSDTQYF
TRBD1,TRBV27,once,TRBJ1-4,TGTGCCAGCAGTTCCGCACAGGGGAGAACTAATGAAAAACTGTTTTTT,CASSSAQGRTNEKLFF
NA,TRBV18,once,TRBJ2-7,TGTGCCAGCTCAGGGTTAGTGAACAGTGAATACGAGCAGTACTTC,CASSGLVNSEYEQYF
TRBD2,TRBV9,NA,TRBJ2-5,TGTGCCAGCAGCGTATCCTCGCTAGCGGGAGTGGGAGAGACCCAGTACTTC,CASSVSSLAGVGETQYF
TRBD1,TRBV19,NA,TRBJ2-7,TGTGCCAGTAGTGCTACCGGGACAGGGATGGTCGAGCAGTACTTC,CASSATGTGMVEQYF
NA,TRBV6-5,NA,TRBJ2-1,TGTGCCAGCAGTTACTCGAGGACCTACAATGAGCAGTTCTTC,CASSYSRTYNEQFF
TRBD2,TRBV9,NA,TRBJ2-4,TGTGCCAGCAGCGTAGGGCTAGCGGGAGGTATTCTAGCCAAAAACATTCAGTACTTC,CASSVGLAGGILAKNIQYF
TRBD2,TRBV10-3,few,TRBJ2-1,TGTGCCATCAGTGAGTATCGACTAGCGGGCAACAATGAGCAGTTCTTC,CAISEYRLAGNNEQFF
NA,TRBV15,few,TRBJ1-2,TGTGCCACCAGCAGAGGGGGGGAAATTGGCTATGGCTACACCTTC,CATSRGGEIGYGYTF
TRBD1,TRBV11-2,NA,TRBJ1-2,TGTGCCAGCAGCTATATGTCCGGGACAGGGCTTTCAGACTATGGCTACACCTTC,CASSYMSGTGLSDYGYTF
TRBD1,TRBV11-2,NA,TRBJ2-7,TGTGCCAGCAGCTTAGATGTAGCAGGGGGCTACGAGCAGTACTTC,CASSLDVAGGYEQYF
TRBD1,TRBV6-5,NA,TRBJ2-2,TGTGCCAGCAGTGTCTACAGGGGTACCGGGGAGCTGTTTTTT,CASSVYRGTGELFF
NA,TRBV9,few,TRBJ2-1,TGTGCCAGCAGCGCGGACAGTGGGGCCAATGAGCAGTTCTTC,CASSADSGANEQFF
TRBD2,TRBV2,NA,TRBJ2-7,TGTGCCAGCAGACCGACTGGGAGGGGCTACGAGCAGTACTTC,CASRPTGRGYEQYF
TRBD2,TRBV5-5,NA,TRBJ2-1,TGTGCCAGCAGCTTAGGACTAGCGGGAGTGTTCTACAATGAGCAGTTCTTC,CASSLGLAGVFYNEQFF
NA,TRBV4-1,NA,TRBJ1-2,TGCGCCAGCAGCCAAGAAGCGATCGAGTTCGGAGGCTACACCTTC,CASSQEAIEFGGYTF
TRBD1,TRBV5-1,NA,TRBJ2-6,TGCGCCAGCAGCTTAAGCGGGACAGGGAGCTCTGGGGCCAACGTCCTGACTTTC,CASSLSGTGSSGANVLTF
NA,TRBV5-1,NA,TRBJ1-3,TGCGCCAGCAGCTTGGAGGGGAATCACGGAAACACCATATATTTT,CASSLEGNHGNTIYF
TRBD2,TRBV28,NA,TRBJ2-1,TGTGCCAGCAGTTCCGGGACTAGCGGGAGTCTGCAGTTCTTC,CASSSGTSGSLQFF
NA,TRBV9,NA,TRBJ1-1,TGTGCCAGCAGCGTTCGCGGGAACACTGAAGCTTTCTTT,CASSVRGNTEAFF
NA,TRBV18,NA,TRBJ2-2,TGTGCCAGCTCACCGAGGAGTCTAGGCGAAAGGGAGCTGTTTTTT,CASSPRSLGERELFF
NA,TRBV19,NA,TRBJ2-1,TGTGCCAGTGCGGCCGTGGCAGTTGCGTCCTACAATGAGCAGTTCTTC,CASAAVAVASYNEQFF
NA,TRBV11-1,NA,TRBJ1-2,TGTGCCAGCAGCACAGCGTTACAGGATGCGAACTATGGCTACACCTTC,CASSTALQDANYGYTF
TRBD1,TRBV28,NA,TRBJ2-7,TGTGCCAGCAGAACTTCCGGGACAGCCGACTACGAGCAGTACTTC,CASRTSGTADYEQYF
TRBD2,TRBV18,NA,TRBJ2-7,TGTGCCAGCTCACCGAGCCCGGGAGGGCAATACGAGCAGTACTTC,CASSPSPGGQYEQYF
NA,TRBV4-2,NA,TRBJ2-1,TGTGCCAGCAGCCAAGATCTGCTAGCGATCTACAATGAGCAGTTCTTC,CASSQDLLAIYNEQFF
NA,TRBV12-5,NA,TRBJ1-5,TGTGCTAGTGGTTTGACACCCGACGGGGTAAATACGGGGCAGCCCCAGCATTTT,CASGLTPDGVNTGQPQHF
TRBD2,TRBV5-1,NA,TRBJ2-7,TGCGCCAGCAGCGGCGGGACTAGCGGGCCGAACGAGCAGTACTTC,CASSGGTSGPNEQYF
TRBD1,TRBV19,NA,TRBJ1-5,TGTGCCAGTAGATGGACAGGGAATCAGCCCCAGCATTTT,CASRWTGNQPQHF
NA,TRBV19,few,TRBJ1-1,TGTGCCAGTAGTATGGGCAGGGCTGTTACTGAAGCTTTCTTT,CASSMGRAVTEAFF
NA,TRBV12-5,few,TRBJ1-2,TGTGCTAGTGGCCCCGACAGGACCCCTTTAAACTATGGCTACACCTTC,CASGPDRTPLNYGYTF
TRBD1,TRBV5-1,once,TRBJ1-1,TGCGCCAGCAGCATGAGGACAGGGAACACTGAAGCTTTCTTT,CASSMRTGNTEAFF
TRBD2,TRBV5-6,NA,TRBJ2-1,TGTGCCAGCAGCTTGCTGACTAGCGGGACCCGGGGCGATGAGCAGTTCTTC,CASSLLTSGTRGDEQFF
TRBD2,TRBV7-3,NA,TRBJ2-1,TGTGCCAGCAGCTTGTCGGGACTAGATAATGAGCAGTTCTTC,CASSLSGLDNEQFF
NA,TRBV27,few,TRBJ1-3,TGTGCCAGCAGTTTATCGGCCCAGGTTGGAAACACCATATATTTT,CASSLSAQVGNTIYF
NA,TRBV2,NA,TRBJ1-3,TGTGCCAGCAGTAGACTTAGTCACTCTGGAAACACCATATATTTT,CASSRLSHSGNTIYF
NA,TRBV11-3,NA,TRBJ1-1,TGTGCCAGCAGCTTTGGTATGTCCGAAGCCGAAGCTTTCTTT,CASSFGMSEAEAFF
TRBD2,TRBV7-6,NA,TRBJ2-1,TGTGCCAGCAGCCCCACCCTACTAGCGGGAGGACACGACAATGAGCAGTTCTTC,CASSPTLLAGGHDNEQFF
NA,TRBV11-2,NA,TRBJ2-4,TGTGCCAGCAGCCCCACGAACAGGGCCAAAAACATTCAGTACTTC,CASSPTNRAKNIQYF
NA,TRBV5-4,NA,TRBJ2-5,TGTGCCAGCAGCTCCGGGACTGAGGAGACCCAGTACTTC,CASSSGTEETQYF
TRBD1,TRBV11-3,NA,TRBJ1-1,TGTGCCAGCAGCCTGAACAGGGGTAAGAACACTGAAGCTTTCTTT,CASSLNRGKNTEAFF
NA,TRBV19,NA,TRBJ2-1,TGTGCCACCAGAATCACAGTGAGCTCCTACAATGAGCAGTTCTTC,CATRITVSSYNEQFF
NA,TRBV28,NA,TRBJ1-2,TGTGCCAGCAGTTATACAGGGACCCCTGGGGGCTACACCTTC,CASSYTGTPGGYTF
TRBD1,TRBV7-6,NA,TRBJ2-7,TGTGCCAGCAGCCAAACAGGGGACGAGCAGTACTTC,CASSQTGDEQYF
NA,TRBV7-2,few,TRBJ2-7,TGTGCCAGCAGCTCGCTAGCAGGTTACTACGAGCAGTACTTC,CASSSLAGYYEQYF
NA,TRBV9,NA,TRBJ1-3,TGTGCCAGCAGCGCCACCCGAGGGAGCTCTGGAAACACCATATATTTT,CASSATRGSSGNTIYF
TRBD1,TRBV28,few,TRBJ2-7,TGTGCCAGCAGATCCCCGGGACAGAACTACGAGCAGTACTTC,CASRSPGQNYEQYF
TRBD1,TRBV19,NA,TRBJ2-3,TGTGCCAGTAGTCTATGGCAGGGGGCCGTAGATACGCAGTATTTT,CASSLWQGAVDTQYF
TRBD1,TRBV29-1,NA,TRBJ1-1,TGCAGCGCGGGGACAGGGGGCGCTGCTGAAGCTTTCTTT,CSAGTGGAAEAFF
TRBD2,TRBV11-2,NA,TRBJ2-7,TGTGCCAGCAGCTTAGGAGGCCTGCTAGCGGGGTATTACGAGCAGTACTTC,CASSLGGLLAGYYEQYF
TRBD1,TRBV7-3,NA,TRBJ2-3,TGTGCCAGCAGCTCGCAGGGGGCAGATACGCAGTATTTT,CASSSQGADTQYF
NA,TRBV5-6,NA,TRBJ1-1,TGTGCCAGCGCTCATAGGGCAGGGTATGAAGCTTTCTTT,CASAHRAGYEAFF
TRBD2,TRBV5-1,NA,TRBJ2-1,TGCGCCAGCAGCTTGGGGACGGGAGGGTACTACAATGAGCAGTTCTTC,CASSLGTGGYYNEQFF
NA,TRBV4-1,once,TRBJ2-7,TGCGCCAGCAGCAGCCCCGGGACAAACTCCTACGAGCAGTACTTC,CASSSPGTNSYEQYF
NA,TRBV7-9,NA,TRBJ2-2,TGTGCAAGGGGGGCGGGAGATCCCGGGGAGCTGTTTTTT,CARGAGDPGELFF